This T cell receptor beta chain was retrieved from a study of blood T cell repertoires in COVID-19. Study summary: Material from acute and convalescent COVID-19 was sourced from the United States, Italy and Spain. In each case, the material was cDNA or gDNA derived from T cells, B-cell-depleted T cells, or PBMCs.

Original handling: Counts of nucleated cells, estimated from reference gene primer amplification, were obtained. Clones were sequenced by immunoSEQ multiplex PCR, and TCRdb holds only the in-frame ones, with some missing. The DNA gave D and trimming, while V, J and clone size come from that table. The sample shows under 200,000 clones, about 90% of them seen only once. The CDR3 is 17 residues long. Germline CDR1 reads MRHNA; CDR2 reads SNTAGT. Trimming pared 5 bases from V and 3 bases from J, leaving 20 bases between. Source material: peripheral blood. This chain joins TRBV6-4 and TRBJ1-5; no definite D call. This receptor was taken from a man younger than 35 with active or convalescent COVID-19. CDR3 region: CASSSGAGGKSNQPQHF. In DNA form, the CDR3 reads TGTGCCAGCAGTTCCGGTGCGGGAGGGAAATCCAATCAGCCCCAGCATTTT.